The 24 T cell receptor beta chains given below trace back to one sample, sequenced in a study of cytomegalovirus exposure and HLA in healthy donors. This PCR relied on a set of 60 Vbeta primers and 13 Jbeta primers. Clones were read by immunoSEQ multiplex PCR, and TCRdb kept only the in-frame ones, dropping some. Of over 75,000 clones in the sample, less than 70% were seen once. The source material was PBMCs. These receptors all come from a human donor in good health.

This rearrangement joins TRBV11-2 to TRBJ1-6; D is ambiguous. Germline V CDR1 and CDR2: SGHAT, FQNNGV. This CDR3 is 16 amino acids long. Deletions cut 0 bases from V and 9 bases from J, with 15 bases between. CDR3 protein: CASSLDLAGSGSPLHF. The DNA of the CDR3 is TGTGCCAGCAGCTTAGATCTTGCGGGGAGCGGTTCACCCCTCCACTTT.

This clone was counted a few times. The V call is TRBV7-6, the J call TRBJ1-6; 8 bases fit TRBD1. V lost 2 bases and J lost 5; bases outside the gene matches: 2. CDR3 size: 15 residues. Germline loops: CDR1 SGHVS, CDR2 FNYEAQ. The CDR3 bases are TGTGCCAGCAGCTTATCGGGACAGGATAATTCACCCCTCCACTTT. This codes for CASSLSGQDNSPLHF.

The chain joins TRBV4-1 to TRBJ2-1; 8 nucleotides align to TRBD2. CDR1 and CDR2 from the germline V gene are MGHRA and YSYEKL. With V trimmed by 0 bases and J by 4 bases, 17 bases remained unmatched. CDR3 size: 20 residues. The CDR3 coding sequence is TGCGCCAGCAGCCAAGATGTTGGATTTCCGACTAGCGAGGGATACAATGAGCAGTTCTTC. The encoded protein is CASSQDVGFPTSEGYNEQFF.

The genes are TRBV12-5 and TRBJ1-2; 7 nucleotides line up with TRBD1. The CDR3 has 13 amino acids. V lost 4 bases to trimming and J lost 5 bases; unmatched junction nucleotides: 4. The V gene's germline CDR1 is LGHNT and CDR2 FRNRAP. The CDR3 spells CASGSQGVYGYTF. The CDR3 nucleotides are TGTGCTAGTGGTTCCCAGGGGGTATATGGCTACACCTTC.

The chain uses TRBV6-1 and TRBJ1-5; 7 nucleotides agree with TRBD1. From germline, CDR1 is MNHNS and CDR2 SASEGT. CDR3 size: 14 residues. V lost 7 bases, J lost 5 bases, and 8 bases stayed unmatched. Written as DNA, the CDR3 is TGTGCCAGCACCGAAGGAGGGGGCTATCAGCCCCAGCATTTT. Translation: CASTEGGGYQPQHF.

This clone was picked up a small number of times. The genes are TRBV7-8 and TRBJ1-2; 9 bases fit TRBD1. Germline assignment: CDR1 SGHVS and CDR2 FQNEAQ. The V and J ends lost 1 base and 8 bases, in that order; junction bases with no gene match: 5. CDR3 length equals 14 residues. CDR3 sequence reads: CASSLGGTGNGYTF. Written as DNA, the CDR3 is TGTGCCAGCAGCTTAGGCGGGACAGGGAACGGCTACACCTTC.

Only one count was recorded for this clone. The chain employs TRBV7-8 and TRBJ2-5; D not resolved. Germline V CDR1 and CDR2: SGHVS, FQNEAQ. V was pared by 0 bases and J by 2 bases, with 4 bases between. The CDR3 is 13 residues long. This CDR3 reads CASSLAMQETQYF. The CDR3 nucleotides are TGTGCCAGCAGCTTAGCCATGCAAGAGACCCAGTACTTC.

J is TRBJ2-7 and V is TRBV5-6, with 7 bases lining up with TRBD1. There are 14 residues in the CDR3. The germline gives CDR1 SGHDT, CDR2 YYEEEE. Trimming removed 4 bases from V and 3 bases from J; junction bases left unmatched: 7. The CDR3 here is CASSRRQGRYEQYF. The CDR3 DNA sequence: TGTGCCAGCAGCAGACGACAGGGCCGCTACGAGCAGTACTTC.

The CDR3 protein is CASSLDRWGNTIYF. CDR3 in DNA: TGTGCCAGCAGCTTGGACAGGTGGGGAAACACCATATATTTT. The chain is built from TRBV5-8 and TRBJ1-3; possible D gene TRBD1, 5 bases. The CDR3 length is 14 residues. With 0 bases removed from V and 4 bases from J, the gap between germline ends came to 8 bases. CDR1 SGHTS and CDR2 YDEGEE come from the germline V gene.

Regarding this clone: This sample also contains other DNA sequences that code for the same CDR3. This rearrangement joins TRBV15 to TRBJ1-1, with D perhaps matching TRBD1 (5 bases). Germline V CDR1 and CDR2: LNHNV, YYDKDF (reference sequence). Trimming left V 0 bases short and J 3 bases short, with 8 bases between. The CDR3 covers 14 residues. CDR3 residues: CATSRDGGYTEAFF. In nucleotides, the CDR3 is TGTGCCACCAGCAGAGATGGGGGGTACACTGAAGCTTTCTTT.

This chain connects TRBV4-3 to TRBJ2-7, with a tentative D call TRBD1 (6 bases). This CDR3 comprises 15 residues. Per germline, CDR1 LGHNA and CDR2 YSLEER. Trimming pared 3 bases from V and 0 bases from J, leaving 12 bases between. This CDR3 is CASSQGHSSSYEQYF. The CDR3 nucleotides are TGCGCCAGCAGCCAGGGACATTCGAGCTCCTACGAGCAGTACTTC.

The chain uses TRBV2 and TRBJ1-5; D perhaps matches TRBD1 (6 bases). The CDR3 has 14 residues. V was cut by 7 bases and J by 6 bases, with 16 bases left in between. Germline-derived CDR1 and CDR2 are SNHLY and FYNNEI. DNA for the CDR3: TGTGCCAGCACCGGGATGGGGGCGGGTCAGCCCCAGCATTTT. It translates to CASTGMGAGQPQHF.

The chain links TRBV9 to TRBJ2-7; TRBD1 matches 9 bases. This CDR3 contains 17 residues. Trimming at V came to 3 bases and at J to 5 bases, leaving 15 bases not matched to a gene. Germline V gene sequence: CDR1 SGDLS, CDR2 YYNGEE. Here the CDR3 DNA reads TGTGCCAGCAGCGCGAGTACCGGGACAGGGATTGTCCACGAGCAGTACTTC. It translates to CASSASTGTGIVHEQYF. The whole variable domain, filled in from reference TRBV9 and TRBJ2-7, reads DSGVTQTPKHLITATGQRVTLRCSPRSGDLSVYWYQQSLDQGLQFLIQYYNGEERAKGNILERFSAQQFPDLHSELNLSSLELGDSALYFCASSASTGTGIVHEQYFGPGTRLTVT.

This clone has a single count. This chain connects TRBV5-6 to TRBJ2-1; weak D call: TRBD2 (6 bases). Germline V gene sequence: CDR1 SGHDT, CDR2 YYEEEE. V was trimmed by 0 bases and J by 9 bases, leaving 13 bases between them. The CDR3 contains 14 residues. DNA of the CDR3: TGTGCCAGCAGCTTGGCACCTCGGAGGGCTGAGCAGTTCTTC. It yields the protein CASSLAPRRAEQFF.

This chain joins TRBV19 and TRBJ1-1, with D possibly TRBD1 on 6 matching bases. Deletions cut 4 bases from V and 2 bases from J, with 14 bases between. Germline lookup yields CDR1 LNHDA and CDR2 SQIVND (reference sequence). This CDR3 comprises 15 residues. In DNA form, the CDR3 reads TGTGCCAGTAGTACCCCCGGGACAAAAAACACTGAAGCTTTCTTT. As protein: CASSTPGTKNTEAFF.

The chain uses TRBV27 and TRBJ2-7; TRBD1 matches at 8 bases. The CDR3 has 15 amino acids. V dropped 6 bases and J dropped 3; count of bases not matched to a gene: 10. The germline V gene has CDR1 MNHEY and CDR2 SMNVEV (reference sequence). The CDR3 loop is CASSPTGATGYEQYF. CDR3 nucleotide sequence: TGTGCCAGCAGCCCGACAGGGGCGACAGGCTACGAGCAGTACTTC.

The rearrangement links TRBV30 to TRBJ2-1; D is ambiguous. CDR3 length equals 11 residues. Germline V CDR1 and CDR2: GTSNPN, SVGIG (reference sequence). CDR3: CARRSYNEQFF. In nucleotides, the CDR3 is TGTGCTCGTCGCTCCTACAATGAGCAGTTCTTC. The variable domain in full, with the rest retrieved from reference TRBV30 and TRBJ2-1, is SQTIHQWPATLVQPVGSPLSLECTVEGTSNPNLYWYRQAAGRGLQLLFYSVGIGQISSEVPQNLSASRPQDRQFILSSKKLLLSDSGFYLCARRSYNEQFFGPGTRLTVL.

The chain links TRBV4-3 to TRBJ2-1; 10 bases line up with TRBD2. This CDR3 contains 17 residues. Losses at the gene ends were 0 bases for V and 9 bases for J; bases not matched to a gene: 11. CDR1 is LGHNA and CDR2 is YSLEER in the germline V gene. CDR3 sequence reads: CASSQEAAAGGQSEQFF. The CDR3 coding sequence is TGCGCCAGCAGCCAAGAGGCGGCAGCGGGGGGGCAGAGTGAGCAGTTCTTC.

J is TRBJ2-2 and V is TRBV5-1, with 8 nucleotides matching TRBD2. V was pared by 7 bases and J by 8 bases, with 16 bases of the junction left unmatched. The germline CDR1 and CDR2 sequences are SGHRS and YFSETQ. The CDR3 has 16 amino acids. CDR3 amino acids: CASYTGPGGAGGELFF. As DNA, the CDR3 is TGCGCCAGCTACACCGGCCCCGGGGGGGCAGGTGGGGAGCTGTTTTTT.

As concerns this clone: The junction departs from the called germline gene at one end, perhaps through a read error. This sequence joins TRBV7-9 and TRBJ2-7; D might be TRBD1 (5 bases). This CDR3 is 16 amino acids long. The V gene's germline CDR1 is SEHNR and CDR2 FQNEAQ (reference sequence). The CDR3 spells CASSLALGGWGYEQSF. The CDR3 region has the DNA TGTGCCAGCAGCTTAGCGCTGGGTGGGTGGGGCTACGAGCAGTCCTTC.

V gene TRBV7-8 combines with J gene TRBJ2-5, with 7 bases matching TRBD2. CDR1 and CDR2 (germline): SGHVS, FQNEAQ. The junction had 19 bases not matched to a gene; V was cut back by 5 bases and J by 1 base. The CDR3 runs 19 residues. The CDR3 nucleotides are TGTGCCAGCAGCCCCCGGAGGCGAGATACGCGGGGGACCCAAGAGACCCAGTACTTC. It is translated as CASSPRRRDTRGTQETQYF.

The V call is TRBV7-3, the J call TRBJ1-3; 8 bases agree with TRBD1. The CDR3 is 16 amino acids. Looked up from germline, CDR1 is SGHTA and CDR2 is FQGTGA. V lost 5 bases to trimming and J lost 0 bases; unmatched junction nucleotides: 6. The CDR3 DNA sequence: TGTGCCAGCAGCCAAACAGGACAGGGCTCTGGAAACACCATATATTTT. Its protein product is CASSQTGQGSGNTIYF.

This clone was recorded only once. The chain is built from TRBV7-2 and TRBJ1-5, with D possibly TRBD1 on 6 matching bases. The V end was cut by 1 base, the J end by 5 bases, with 12 bases between. This CDR3 has 15 amino acids. Germline loops: CDR1 SGHTA, CDR2 FQGNSA. As DNA, the CDR3 is TGTGCCAGCAGCTTAGTTGGGGGGGCAGATCAGCCCCAGCATTTT. This encodes CASSLVGGADQPQHF.

The chain recombines TRBV5-1 with TRBJ2-5, with TRBD2 as a possible D gene (7 bases). The end of the DNA is better explained by TRBJ2-7, so the J call may be wrong. Germline V gives CDR1 SGHRS, CDR2 YFSETQ. The CDR3 runs to 15 residues. CDR3 protein: CASSLVGRGGYEQYF. CDR3 sequence (DNA): TGCGCCAGCAGCTTGGTCGGCAGGGGAGGGTACGAGCAGTACTTC.